This T cell receptor beta chain appears in the sequencing data of a study of shared clonotypes between healthy human individuals. Study-level findings and limits: Though the depth was large, rarefaction showed that sorted-subset sequencing was incomplete. The generation probabilities recorded for non-shared clonotypes fell below those of clonotypes shared by all four donors.

The table lists this clone with a count of one. Its antigen is currently unknown. V dropped 3 bases and J dropped 5 bases, with 11 bases sitting between them. CDR1 is MNHNS, CDR2 SASEGT, per germline. The CDR3 totals 13 residues. Across several immunoSEQ plates, the genomic DNA of each subset was split evenly. Replicate PCRs from sorted subsets contained 200 ng DNA, which is 29,000 or so T cell genomes. TCRdb keeps only in-frame clones here, not all; method: immunoSEQ multiplex PCR. The table includes 2 million to 2.5 million clones, just over 90% detected once. The TCR was taken from a man between 18 and 35 years old in good health. Some clones in this sample may be carry-over from other donors' samples. The specimen was naive CD4+ T cells from PBMCs. Subset denoted: CD45RA+ positively selected. The genes are TRBV6-1 and TRBJ2-7, with a weak D call TRBD2 (6 bases). The DNA of the CDR3 is TGTGCCAGCAGTGAGCTGGGGGGTAACGAGCAGTACTTC. Translated: CASSELGGNEQYF.